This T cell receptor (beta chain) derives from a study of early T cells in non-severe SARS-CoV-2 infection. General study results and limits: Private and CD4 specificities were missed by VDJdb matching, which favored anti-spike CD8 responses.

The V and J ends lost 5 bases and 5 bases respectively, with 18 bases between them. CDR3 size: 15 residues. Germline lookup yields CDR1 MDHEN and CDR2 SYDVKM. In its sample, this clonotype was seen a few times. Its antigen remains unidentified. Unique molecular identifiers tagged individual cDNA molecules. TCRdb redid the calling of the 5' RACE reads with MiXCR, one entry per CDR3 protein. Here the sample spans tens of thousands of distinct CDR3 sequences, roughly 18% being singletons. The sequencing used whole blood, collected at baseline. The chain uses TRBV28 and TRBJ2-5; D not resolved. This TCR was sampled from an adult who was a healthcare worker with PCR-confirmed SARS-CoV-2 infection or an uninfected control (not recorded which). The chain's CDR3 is CASSRSPDSAETQYF. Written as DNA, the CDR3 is TGTGCCAGCAGTCGTTCCCCCGATTCAGCGGAGACCCAGTACTTC.